This T cell receptor beta chain stems from a study of T cell repertoires in cytomegalovirus infection. This clonotype was observed a few times. As yet, its antigen is unknown. MiXCR, applied by TCRdb to the reads, yields one record per CDR3 protein. The data contain 450,000 to 650,000 distinct CDR3 sequences, approximately 40% of them singletons. Germline V CDR1 and CDR2: MNHNS, SASEGT. The CDR3 spans 18 residues. The germline V and J ends were trimmed by 6 bases and 0 bases, with 18 bases remaining between them. The input for sequencing was cultured PBMCs, taken from culture after CMV antigen stimulation. This receptor was identified in a human donor in good health (CMV status not recorded). Some clones in this sample may be carry-over from other donors' samples. This chain uses TRBV6-1 with TRBJ2-6, with a weak D call TRBD1 (6 bases). CDR3 bases: TGTGCCAGCAGAGTCCGGGACACCCAGATCTCTGGGGCCAACGTCCTGACTTTC. It yields the protein CASRVRDTQISGANVLTF.